A selection of T cell receptor beta chains follows, all from one sample in a study of blood T cell repertoires in COVID-19. Measured with immunoSEQ multiplex PCR; TCRdb has only the in-frame clones, and not every one. The profile covers 230,000 or so clones, with roughly 80% appearing a single time and 7.5% taken by the ten largest. What was sequenced was peripheral blood. These TCRs come from a woman of 80 years or more with COVID-19, enrolled during active disease. CDR3s include the opening cysteine and the closing phenylalanine or tryptophan. The D gene is left open where the match is weak. Clone size, where shown, is once, few, many, or a class for clones that have expanded.

size	D	V	J	CDR3	DNA
.	.	TRBV4-3	TRBJ1-6	CASSHRDIRNSPLHF	TGCGCCAGCAGCCACAGGGACATAAGAAATTCACCCCTCCACTTT
.	TRBD1	TRBV30	TRBJ1-2	CAWSFNRGSYGYTF	TGTGCCTGGAGTTTTAACAGGGGAAGCTATGGCTACACCTTC
few	.	TRBV10-3	TRBJ2-1	CAISVGKAGADNEQFF	TGTGCCATCAGTGTGGGTAAAGCGGGCGCCGACAATGAGCAGTTCTTC
.	TRBD2	TRBV5-4	TRBJ2-7	CASSPRGSGRVSEQYF	TGTGCCAGCAGCCCCCGAGGAAGCGGGAGGGTTTCCGAGCAGTACTTC
.	.	TRBV2	TRBJ2-7	CASSEFRTGRHYEQYF	TGTGCCAGCAGTGAATTCCGGACGGGGAGACACTACGAGCAGTACTTC
.	.	TRBV7-2	TRBJ1-6	CASSPPGTVAGPLHF	TGTGCCAGCAGCCCCCCCGGCACAGTCGCTGGACCCCTCCACTTT
.	.	TRBV30	TRBJ1-5	CAWTPGVTSNQPQHF	TGTGCCTGGACCCCGGGGGTAACTAGCAATCAGCCCCAGCATTTT
.	.	TRBV27	TRBJ1-2	CAPRQGPNYGYTF	TGTGCCCCTAGGCAGGGGCCTAACTATGGCTACACCTTC
.	TRBD2	TRBV18	TRBJ2-3	CASSLILAGRADTQYF	TGTGCCAGCTCCCTCATATTAGCGGGACGCGCAGATACGCAGTATTTT
.	TRBD1	TRBV18	TRBJ2-2	CASSPQGAANTGELFF	TGTGCCAGCTCACCACAGGGGGCCGCGAACACCGGGGAGCTGTTTTTT
.	TRBD1	TRBV13	TRBJ2-6	CASSWDRPSGANVLTF	TGTGCCAGCAGCTGGGACAGGCCCTCTGGGGCCAACGTCCTGACTTTC
.	.	TRBV5-8	TRBJ1-3	CASSLVFGASGNTIYF	TGTGCCAGCAGCTTGGTCTTTGGGGCATCGGGAAACACCATATATTTT
.	.	TRBV18	TRBJ1-2	CASSPGQYEGYTF	TGTGCCAGCTCACCAGGACAGTACGAAGGCTACACCTTC
.	TRBD2	TRBV27	TRBJ2-7	CASSITSGRAVEQYF	TGTGCCAGCAGCATTACTAGCGGGAGGGCCGTTGAGCAGTACTTC
.	TRBD1	TRBV7-9	TRBJ2-3	CASSHDRQGPDTQYF	TGTGCCAGCAGCCACGACCGACAGGGACCAGATACGCAGTATTTT
few	TRBD1	TRBV12-5	TRBJ1-5	CASGLLGTGRQPQHF	TGTGCTAGTGGTTTGCTCGGGACAGGGAGACAGCCCCAGCATTTT
.	TRBD1	TRBV7-2	TRBJ1-3	CASSLSGDRGNTIYF	TGTGCCAGCAGCTTATCCGGGGACAGAGGAAACACCATATATTTT
.	TRBD1	TRBV29-1	TRBJ1-4	CSVEDPDRAGEKLFF	TGCAGCGTTGAAGATCCGGACAGGGCGGGTGAAAAACTGTTTTTT
.	TRBD2	TRBV7-2	TRBJ2-1	CASSTQPSGKYNEQFF	TGTGCCAGCAGCACGCAACCTAGCGGGAAATACAATGAGCAGTTCTTC
.	.	TRBV5-1	TRBJ1-3	CASSELQSPGNTIYF	TGCGCCAGCAGCGAGCTACAGAGCCCCGGAAACACCATATATTTT
.	TRBD1	TRBV4-1	TRBJ1-3	CASSQEDGDRRKIYF	TGCGCCAGCAGCCAAGAGGATGGGGACAGGCGGAAAATATATTTT
.	.	TRBV11-1	TRBJ1-3	CASSPRQGRNTIYF	TGTGCCAGCAGCCCGAGGCAGGGCAGAAACACCATATATTTT
.	.	TRBV7-8	TRBJ2-2	CASSLGGAGTGELFF	TGTGCCAGCAGCCTCGGAGGGGCGGGGACCGGGGAGCTGTTTTTT
.	TRBD2	TRBV4-3	TRBJ2-1	CASSQDSAGEYNEQFF	TGCGCCAGCAGCCAAGATTCGGCGGGGGAGTACAATGAGCAGTTCTTC
.	.	TRBV4-1	TRBJ2-5	CASSQLGAQETQYF	TGCGCCAGCAGCCAATTAGGAGCCCAAGAGACCCAGTACTTC
.	TRBD1	TRBV6-1	TRBJ1-3	CASSVRTGPFSGNTIYF	TGTGCCAGCAGTGTCCGGACAGGGCCTTTCTCTGGAAACACCATATATTTT
few	.	TRBV7-2	TRBJ2-5	CASRPSLRVRETQYF	TGTGCCAGCAGGCCAAGTCTCAGGGTCCGGGAGACCCAGTACTTC
.	TRBD2	TRBV5-4	TRBJ2-7	CASSPGLAGDYEQYF	TGTGCCAGCAGCCCGGGACTAGCGGGAGACTACGAGCAGTACTTC
.	.	TRBV5-4	TRBJ2-3	CASTLGGRTPTDTQYF	TGTGCCAGCACCTTAGGGGGTAGGACGCCCACAGATACGCAGTATTTT
.	TRBD1	TRBV19	TRBJ1-6	CASSIAGTANSPLHF	TGTGCCAGTAGTATAGCCGGGACAGCTAATTCACCCCTCCACTTT
.	.	TRBV19	TRBJ1-4	CASTDRQAPNEKLFF	TGTGCCAGTACCGACCGACAGGCGCCTAATGAAAAACTGTTTTTT
.	TRBD1	TRBV30	TRBJ1-2	CASDRGVIGYTF	TGTGCTTCGGACAGGGGAGTTATTGGCTACACCTTC
.	.	TRBV6-5	TRBJ1-5	CASSYGLGNQPQHF	TGTGCCAGCAGTTACGGGCTGGGCAATCAGCCCCAGCATTTT
.	TRBD1	TRBV5-8	TRBJ1-4	CASSWTGREKLFF	TGTGCCAGCAGCTGGACAGGGCGTGAAAAACTGTTTTTT
few	TRBD1	TRBV18	TRBJ1-1	CASSNRDSTNTEAFF	TGTGCCAGCTCAAACCGGGACAGTACGAACACTGAAGCTTTCTTT
.	.	TRBV29-1	TRBJ2-5	CSVSPPQWGEGVTQYF	TGCAGCGTCAGTCCTCCGCAATGGGGGGAAGGAGTGACCCAGTACTTC
.	TRBD1	TRBV29-1	TRBJ1-2	CSVDRDRNLYGYTF	TGCAGCGTTGACCGGGACAGGAACCTCTATGGCTACACCTTC
.	.	TRBV5-6	TRBJ2-3	CASSSAGTQYF	TGTGCCAGCAGCTCGGCAGGTACGCAGTATTTT
.	.	TRBV7-7	TRBJ2-2	CASSQTSTGELFF	TGTGCTAGCAGCCAAACGAGCACCGGGGAGCTGTTTTTT
.	TRBD1	TRBV5-8	TRBJ2-2	CASSSGQGMIGGELFF	TGTGCCAGCAGCTCGGGACAGGGTATGATTGGCGGGGAGCTGTTTTTT
.	TRBD2	TRBV19	TRBJ2-1	CASIGAGGNEQFF	TGTGCCAGTATTGGAGCGGGAGGCAATGAGCAGTTCTTC